This record concerns one T cell receptor beta chain sequence. Antigen specificity is unknown. This CDR3 contains 13 residues. The germline gives CDR1 GTSNPN, CDR2 SVGIG (reference sequence). V was trimmed by 0 bases and J by 1 base, leaving 7 bases between them. Thyroid surgery took place with no prior treatment in any patient. This sample is part of a study of metastatic and nonmetastatic thyroid tumors. For the study at large: A comparison of repertoires was made across blood and tumor or nodule tissue from malignant and benign thyroid patients.

As originally analysed: Variation in CDR3 across clinicopathological groups served as the basis for constructing a distant-metastasis classifier in papillary thyroid cancer. TCRdb reprocessed the PCR reads using MiXCR. None of the V and J calls come from the authors' own analysis; TCRdb made them. Of fewer than 55,000 clones listed, about 16% were seen once; the top ten hold approximately 23%. Regarding the study as a whole: In both blood and tumor samples, TCR beta diversity was reported significantly higher for malignant than benign nodules.

V usage is TRBV30 and J usage is TRBJ2-7, with unresolved D. Sequenced sample: blood. This TCR was recovered from a female donor with papillary thyroid cancer or a benign thyroid nodule (not recorded which). Some clones in this sample may be carry-over from other donors' samples. The CDR3: CAWSVQISYEQYF. The CDR3 DNA reads as TGTGCCTGGAGTGTACAGATATCCTACGAGCAGTACTTC. Variable domain in full (rest from reference TRBV30 and TRBJ2-7): SQTIHQWPATLVQPVGSPLSLECTVEGTSNPNLYWYRQAAGRGLQLLFYSVGIGQISSEVPQNLSASRPQDRQFILSSKKLLLSDSGFYLCAWSVQISYEQYFGPGTRLTVT.